Listed below are T cell receptor beta chains from one sample, sequenced in a study of identical twins. Each CDR3 protein is one row after TCRdb ran MiXCR on the 5' RACE reads. The table has about 100,000 distinct CDR3 sequences, under 7% seen once. The sequenced sample consisted of memory T cells sorted from blood. The receptors here all came from a woman aged 50 to 60 in good health. Each CDR3 is given with its conserved first and last residue. A D gene is named only where the DNA matches it firmly. For some rows the clone size is stated as once, few or many, or as a class when expanded; others skip it.

CDR3 protein | CDR3 DNA | clone size | J gene | V gene | D gene
CSARGTGLGEQFF | TGCAGTGCTAGAGGTACAGGGTTAGGTGAGCAGTTCTTC | many | TRBJ2-1 | TRBV20-1 | .
CASTQGVPDEKLFF | TGTGCCAGCACTCAAGGGGTCCCCGATGAAAAACTGTTTTTT | many | TRBJ1-4 | TRBV7-9 | .
CASSAGTASGNEQFF | TGTGCCAGCAGTGCCGGTACCGCGAGCGGCAATGAGCAGTTCTTC | many | TRBJ2-1 | TRBV2 | .
CASARGQGARETQYF | TGCGCCAGCGCCCGCGGACAGGGGGCTCGAGAGACCCAGTACTTC | many | TRBJ2-5 | TRBV5-1 | TRBD1
CASSYRENNEQFF | TGTGCCAGCAGTTATCGCGAGAACAATGAGCAGTTCTTC | many | TRBJ2-1 | TRBV6-2/TRBV6-3 | .
CAWSVGPGEPQHF | TGTGCCTGGAGTGTTGGCCCGGGGGAGCCCCAGCATTTT | many | TRBJ1-5 | TRBV30 | .
CASSLGATPYNEQFF | TGTGCCAGCAGCTTGGGTGCGACCCCCTACAATGAGCAGTTCTTC | . | TRBJ2-1 | TRBV5-6 | .
CASSHSTGFSNTEAFF | TGCGCCAGCAGCCATTCGACAGGGTTTTCGAACACTGAAGCTTTCTTT | many | TRBJ1-1 | TRBV5-1 | TRBD1
CSVTSWGAANTEAFF | TGCAGCGTTACCTCGTGGGGGGCCGCAAACACTGAAGCTTTCTTT | many | TRBJ1-1 | TRBV29-1 | .
CASSAGTGVGTEAFF | TGTGCCAGCAGTGCCGGGACAGGGGTCGGGACTGAAGCTTTCTTT | many | TRBJ1-1 | TRBV27 | TRBD1
CASSLSFEQFF | TGTGCCAGCAGCCTTAGCTTTGAGCAGTTCTTC | many | TRBJ2-1 | TRBV7-9 | .
CASSSTTGGRDEQFF | TGCGCCAGCAGCTCAACGACCGGGGGTAGGGATGAGCAGTTCTTC | many | TRBJ2-1 | TRBV5-1 | .
CASSLAGFSYEQYF | TGTGCCAGCAGTTTAGCCGGGTTCTCCTACGAGCAGTACTTC | many | TRBJ2-7 | TRBV27 | .
CTKSGDLQFF | TGTACGAAATCGGGGGACTTACAGTTCTTC | many | TRBJ2-1 | TRBV11-2 | .
CASSLGGSGMNTEAFF | TGCGCCAGCAGCTTGGGGGGGTCAGGAATGAACACTGAAGCTTTCTTT | many | TRBJ1-1 | TRBV5-1 | .
CASSPGTLSVNEQFF | TGTGCCAGCAGCCCGGGGACTCTATCTGTCAATGAGCAGTTCTTC | many | TRBJ2-1 | TRBV5-5 | .
CASSLSHGSSQETQYF | TGCGCCAGCAGCTTGTCCCATGGTTCGTCGCAGGAGACCCAGTACTTC | many | TRBJ2-5 | TRBV5-1 | .
CASRELAGGPDTQYF | TGCGCCAGCAGGGAACTAGCGGGAGGTCCAGATACGCAGTATTTT | many | TRBJ2-3 | TRBV5-1 | TRBD2
CASSQEVPAGEWNEQFF | TGCGCCAGCAGCCAAGAAGTCCCGGCGGGAGAATGGAATGAGCAGTTCTTC | many | TRBJ2-1 | TRBV4-1 | TRBD2
CATSEGYEQFF | TGTGCCACCAGTGAAGGGTATGAGCAGTTCTTC | many | TRBJ2-1 | TRBV24-1 | .
CATSAGLVPDTQYF | TGTGCCACCAGTGCAGGACTAGTCCCAGATACGCAGTATTTT | many | TRBJ2-3 | TRBV24-1 | TRBD2
CATRRSRDNEQFF | TGTGCCACCAGGAGAAGTAGAGACAATGAGCAGTTCTTC | many | TRBJ2-1 | TRBV24-1 | .
CASGMAPPNTEAFF | TGTGCCAGCGGAATGGCACCGCCGAACACTGAAGCTTTCTTT | many | TRBJ1-1 | TRBV12-3/TRBV12-4 | .
CASSLAGPGANYGYTF | TGTGCCAGCAGCTTAGCGGGGCCAGGGGCTAACTATGGCTACACCTTC | many | TRBJ1-2 | TRBV7-9 | .
CAISDHRAGATNTGELFF | TGTGCCATCAGTGATCATCGAGCGGGAGCCACTAACACCGGGGAGCTGTTTTTT | many | TRBJ2-2 | TRBV10-3 | TRBD2
CAISDPGLAGGKDTQYF | TGTGCCATCAGTGATCCGGGACTAGCGGGAGGGAAAGATACGCAGTATTTT | . | TRBJ2-3 | TRBV10-3 | TRBD2
CASSSWNTEAFF | TGTGCCAGCAGCTCCTGGAACACTGAAGCTTTCTTT | many | TRBJ1-1 | TRBV5-6 | .
CASSEGVEQETQYF | TGTGCCAGCAGTGAAGGTGTAGAACAAGAGACCCAGTACTTC | many | TRBJ2-5 | TRBV6-1 | .
CSAGAGEGQPQHF | TGCAGTGCTGGGGCAGGGGAGGGTCAGCCCCAGCATTTT | few | TRBJ1-5 | TRBV20-1 | .
CSALGGPEYF | TGCAGTGCCCTAGGGGGGCCTGAGTACTTC | . | TRBJ2-4 | TRBV20-1 | .
CASSLAGQRYEQYF | TGTGCCAGCAGCTTAGCGGGGCAGCGATACGAGCAGTACTTC | many | TRBJ2-7 | TRBV11-1 | .
CAWSGTAIEAFF | TGTGCCTGGAGCGGGACAGCCATTGAAGCTTTCTTT | . | TRBJ1-1 | TRBV30 | TRBD1
CASRWTNPYNEQFF | TGTGCCAGCAGATGGACTAACCCTTACAATGAGCAGTTCTTC | few | TRBJ2-1 | TRBV6-4 | .
CSARDAPRSSSHYEQYF | TGCAGTGCTAGAGATGCCCCACGATCCAGCTCCCACTACGAGCAGTACTTC | . | TRBJ2-7 | TRBV20-1 | .
CATSRSPSSGANVLTF | TGTGCCACTAGCAGGAGTCCCTCCTCTGGGGCCAACGTCCTGACTTTC | . | TRBJ2-6 | TRBV24-1 | .
CASSMSTSNTEAFF | TGCGCCAGCAGCATGTCAACATCTAACACTGAAGCTTTCTTT | many | TRBJ1-1 | TRBV5-1 | .
CASSQGRRAGAARSTEAFF | TGTGCCAGCAGCCAAGGGAGGCGAGCAGGGGCCGCAAGGAGCACTGAAGCTTTCTTT | many | TRBJ1-1 | TRBV3-1 | .
CAISVLNRRTSTNYGYTF | TGTGCCATCAGTGTGCTAAACCGACGGACGTCAACTAACTATGGCTACACCTTC | many | TRBJ1-2 | TRBV10-3 | .
CASRGTRGYTGELFF | TGTGCCAGCAGGGGGACAAGGGGGTACACCGGGGAGCTGTTTTTT | many | TRBJ2-2 | TRBV7-2 | .
CASSLRRVSPLHF | TGTGCCAGCAGCTTGCGTCGGGTATCACCCCTCCACTTT | few | TRBJ1-6 | TRBV5-4 | .
CSASGRALYNEQFF | TGCAGTGCTAGCGGGAGGGCCCTTTACAATGAGCAGTTCTTC | many | TRBJ2-1 | TRBV20-1 | TRBD2
CASRRQGEGDQPQHF | TGTGCCAGCAGAAGACAGGGCGAGGGGGATCAGCCCCAGCATTTT | many | TRBJ1-5 | TRBV6-1 | TRBD1
CASSQERGSGANVLTF | TGTGCCAGCAGCCAAGAACGGGGCTCTGGGGCCAACGTCCTGACTTTC | many | TRBJ2-6 | TRBV4-2 | .
CAIKFLAGVGDTQYF | TGTGCCATCAAATTCCTAGCGGGAGTTGGAGATACGCAGTATTTT | . | TRBJ2-3 | TRBV10-3 | TRBD2
CASSPTGAVEKLFF | TGTGCCAGCAGCCCCACCGGGGCCGTTGAAAAACTGTTTTTT | many | TRBJ1-4 | TRBV11-2 | .
CAWSGGGGVSNQPQHF | TGTGCCTGGAGTGGCGGGGGGGGCGTGAGCAATCAGCCCCAGCATTTT | few | TRBJ1-5 | TRBV30 | .